This T cell receptor (beta chain) was captured in a study of blood T cells in healthy people across ages (dated by TCRdb to 2014 to 2015). Broadly, across the study: In model experiments, roughly one uniquely barcoded TCR beta cDNA molecule per two T cells was captured by template switching. The study analyzed two additional independent replicas of 1 million unique cDNA reads from the same blood draw for two donors, one aged 18 to 29 and one aged 80 or older. Using deep sequencing normalized with unique cDNA molecular identifiers, the study measured how TCR beta repertoire diversity changes with age. The donors were divided into four age groups: young (average around 15 years), middle-aged (around 37), aged (around 67) and long-lived (about 84). What the authors observed across the whole study: Because profiling used bulk unsorted PBMCs, naive and antigen-experienced compartments could not be compared conclusively. As age increased, observed TCR beta diversity per million T cells dropped in a roughly linear way, and a significant reduction was already evident by age roughly 36. Estimates of total diversity from one million sequenced T cells were regarded as lower bounds and underestimates. Compared with the aged group, more naive CD4+ T cells, fewer expanded clones and increased TCR diversity were shown by the long-lived group, suggesting age selection. Donor CMV infection status was unknown, potentially confounding age-related changes in expanded clonotypes. The percentage of naive T cells measured by flow cytometry correlated strongly with observed TCR beta diversity.

The donors were 40 or so Caucasian individuals from Russia, aged 6 to 90 years, who were systemically healthy. Each donor gave ten milliliters of peripheral blood, collected into EDTA-treated Vacutainer tubes. Ficoll-Paque density-gradient centrifugation was used to isolate PBMCs, with at least 6 million obtained per sample. Total RNA was extracted from PBMCs with Trizol reagent, with at least 6 micrograms obtained per sample. For every donor, flow cytometry on a PBMC aliquot measured the percentage of naive CD45RAhigh/CD27high T cells. For this clonotype: This receptor's antigen is unknown. At one end, the junction sequence differs from germline, possibly due to a read error.

CDR1 DFQATT and CDR2 SNEGSKA were looked up in the germline V gene (reference sequence). The CDR3 goes from the cysteine to the phenylalanine over 16 residues. The retained sequence is limited to the CDR3, 48 bases, with the frame set at the first base. Receptor libraries were prepared by 5' RACE. These reads were obtained on an Illumina HiSeq 2500. A second PCR of about 7 to 12 cycles was performed with a sample-barcoded 5' primer and a J-beta primer mix. Each TCR beta cDNA molecule received a unique molecular identifier from a template-switch 5' adaptor carrying 12 random nucleotides. Each sample yielded at least 2.5 million CDR3-containing paired-end reads. First-strand cDNA was synthesized from all RNA with the Mint cDNA synthesis kit, primed by a TRBC-specific oligonucleotide. Following uracil-DNA glycosylase treatment, all cDNA underwent a first 18-cycle PCR with the universal primers M1SS and BC2_uni_R. On the authors' methods: Each sample was normalized by randomly selecting 1 million high-quality reads, each carrying a distinct molecular identifier. Reads with shared molecular identifiers were discarded instead of being binned into consensus sequences. MiTCR, with a Q25 quality threshold and the strictest error-elimination algorithm, was used for CDR3 identification, clonotype clustering and error correction. A nonparametric unseen species model with Euler transformation was used to estimate a lower bound on total TCR beta diversity. The public reads were reprocessed in TCRdb via fastp at Q25 and MiXCR, keeping in-frame beta chains. When rows share a CDR3 protein, they turn into one entry using the most common DNA and genes. These V and J calls rely on TCRdb rather than the paper's analysis. The sample has approximately 780,000 distinct CDR3 sequences on record, approximately 24% of them singletons. Roughly 3.1% of the sample lies in the top ten.

These same records also appear under a second study, on T cells of mothers and their children. According to the second study: Nine systemically healthy Caucasian individuals served as donors, namely three mothers together with their six children. cDNA synthesis used all of the extracted RNA, with 1.5 ug of RNA in each 15 ul reaction. In the second PCR, sample barcodes and 2-4 random nucleotides were introduced via the M1S primer. Over 8.5 million TCR beta CDR3 reads were obtained for each mother, and approximately 2.9 million reads were obtained for each child. Thymic selection similarly shapes TCR recombination output in related and unrelated pairs, with minor effect from inherited differences. Normalized repertoire overlap in related mother-child pairs was always slightly higher than in unrelated mother-child pairs, but the difference was never significant. Persistent microchimeric T cell clones were not detected, at a sensitivity of around 99 clones per million clonotypes. Deep NGS was used in the study to compare the TCR beta repertoires of mothers and children and to look for features that separate related mother-child pairs from unrelated individuals. Mothers averaged roughly 40 +/- 4 years of age and children averaged about 12 +/- 4 years. After adapters were ligated using NEBNext reagents, the libraries underwent 100+100 nt paired-end sequencing on an Illumina HiSeq 2000. To prevent cross-contamination, the mother and child libraries were prepared a month apart and were sequenced in separate runs. Each donor had between 500,000 and 2,000,000 distinct TCR beta clonotypes identified. Naive TCR beta clonotypes were estimated from low-frequency clonotypes matched to each donor's FACS-determined naive share, without sorting.

Recombination joined TRBV20-1 with TRBJ1-4, with 9 middle bases fitting TRBD1. The source material was blood. This clonotype was sampled from a boy aged 5 to 17 in good health. The CDR3 protein is CSASDRDRVPNEELFF. In nucleotides, the sequence is TGCAGTGCTAGCGACCGGGACAGGGTTCCGAATGAAGAACTGTTTTTT.